This is a list of T cell receptor beta chains from one sample in a study of response to subunit inactivated influenza vaccine. From the RT-PCR reads, TCRdb called clonotypes with MiXCR, one entry per CDR3 protein. The table includes roughly 570,000 distinct CDR3 sequences, 13% detected once. The source material was PBMCs from blood, sampled about 40 days after vaccination. The origin of the receptors is a man between 45 and 60 years old who received an inactivated influenza vaccine. The CDR3 runs from the conserved cysteine through the conserved F or W. Fields, in order: V gene, D gene, clone size, J gene, CDR3 protein, CDR3 DNA. D genes are given only for firm matches. Clone size, where shown, is once, few, many, or a class for clones that have expanded.

>TRBV12-3/TRBV12-4|NA|many|TRBJ2-3
CASSSGSLRDTQYF
TGTGCCAGCAGCTCGGGATCCCTTCGAGATACGCAGTATTTT
>TRBV12-3/TRBV12-4|NA|few|TRBJ2-4
CASSLWGDDENIQYF
TGTGCCAGCAGTTTATGGGGGGACGATGAAAACATTCAGTACTTC
>TRBV10-3|TRBD2|many|TRBJ2-2
CAIKGTSGNTGELFF
TGTGCCATCAAGGGGACTAGCGGAAACACCGGGGAGCTGTTTTTT
>TRBV7-9|TRBD2|NA|TRBJ2-3
CASIEMGGISTDTQYF
TGTGCCAGCATCGAGATGGGGGGGATTAGCACAGATACGCAGTATTTT
>TRBV20-1|NA|NA|TRBJ1-5
CSAVSGGSNQPQHF
TGCAGTGCTGTCTCCGGGGGCAGCAATCAGCCCCAGCATTTT
>TRBV7-9|TRBD1|NA|TRBJ2-7
CASSFPGQEPKEQYF
TGTGCCAGCAGCTTCCCGGGACAGGAGCCTAAAGAGCAGTACTTC
>TRBV20-1|TRBD1|NA|TRBJ2-3
CSATSGRGPQSDTQYF
TGCAGTGCTACGAGTGGAAGGGGGCCCCAATCAGATACGCAGTATTTT
>TRBV5-1|TRBD1|NA|TRBJ2-1
CASSSMTGSSYNEQFF
TGCGCCAGCAGCTCGATGACAGGGAGCTCCTACAATGAGCAGTTCTTC
>TRBV11-2|NA|many|TRBJ2-3
CASSLGGLDTQYF
TGTGCCAGCAGCTTAGGGGGCCTAGATACGCAGTATTTT
>TRBV6-1|TRBD1|NA|TRBJ2-2
CASSKGQGVGTGELFF
TGTGCCAGCAGTAAAGGACAGGGGGTAGGAACCGGGGAGCTGTTTTTT
>TRBV20-1|TRBD2|NA|TRBJ2-5
CSASKSRSGRARLETQYF
TGCAGTGCTAGCAAATCTAGAAGCGGGAGGGCCAGGTTAGAGACCCAGTACTTC
>TRBV5-1|NA|few|TRBJ2-5
CASRGRKETQYF
TGCGCCAGCAGGGGTAGGAAAGAGACCCAGTACTTC
>TRBV18|TRBD2|NA|TRBJ2-1
CASSPATSVSGEQFF
TGTGCCAGCTCACCTGCGACTAGCGTATCGGGTGAGCAGTTCTTC
>TRBV30|NA|once|TRBJ2-3
CASERRAGDTQYF
TGTGCCTCCGAGCGGAGGGCGGGAGATACGCAGTATTTT
>TRBV7-6|TRBD2|NA|TRBJ2-1
CASSLGSSGVYNEQFF
TGTGCCAGCAGCTTAGGGTCTAGCGGGGTCTACAATGAGCAGTTCTTC
>TRBV12-3/TRBV12-4|TRBD1|NA|TRBJ1-5
CASSLADRAQPQHF
TGTGCCAGCAGTTTAGCGGACAGGGCTCAGCCCCAGCATTTT
>TRBV4-3|NA|many|TRBJ1-1
CASSQGVGLNTEAFF
TGCGCCAGCAGCCAAGGGGTCGGCTTGAACACTGAAGCTTTCTTT
>TRBV5-6|NA|few|TRBJ2-7
CASSLGSIEQYF
TGTGCCAGCAGCTTGGGCTCCATCGAGCAGTACTTC
>TRBV12-3/TRBV12-4|NA|few|TRBJ2-3
CASKETPLTDTQYF
TGTGCCAGCAAGGAGACCCCGCTCACAGATACGCAGTATTTT
>TRBV29-1|NA|many|TRBJ2-2
CSAAVGVNTGELFF
TGCAGCGCCGCTGTGGGGGTAAACACCGGGGAGCTGTTTTTT
>TRBV28|TRBD2|few|TRBJ2-7
CASSPTSGNSYEQYF
TGTGCCAGCAGCCCGACTAGCGGGAACTCCTACGAGCAGTACTTC
>TRBV28|NA|many|TRBJ2-1
CASSLSGLYEQFF
TGTGCCAGCAGTTTATCCGGCCTTTATGAGCAGTTCTTC